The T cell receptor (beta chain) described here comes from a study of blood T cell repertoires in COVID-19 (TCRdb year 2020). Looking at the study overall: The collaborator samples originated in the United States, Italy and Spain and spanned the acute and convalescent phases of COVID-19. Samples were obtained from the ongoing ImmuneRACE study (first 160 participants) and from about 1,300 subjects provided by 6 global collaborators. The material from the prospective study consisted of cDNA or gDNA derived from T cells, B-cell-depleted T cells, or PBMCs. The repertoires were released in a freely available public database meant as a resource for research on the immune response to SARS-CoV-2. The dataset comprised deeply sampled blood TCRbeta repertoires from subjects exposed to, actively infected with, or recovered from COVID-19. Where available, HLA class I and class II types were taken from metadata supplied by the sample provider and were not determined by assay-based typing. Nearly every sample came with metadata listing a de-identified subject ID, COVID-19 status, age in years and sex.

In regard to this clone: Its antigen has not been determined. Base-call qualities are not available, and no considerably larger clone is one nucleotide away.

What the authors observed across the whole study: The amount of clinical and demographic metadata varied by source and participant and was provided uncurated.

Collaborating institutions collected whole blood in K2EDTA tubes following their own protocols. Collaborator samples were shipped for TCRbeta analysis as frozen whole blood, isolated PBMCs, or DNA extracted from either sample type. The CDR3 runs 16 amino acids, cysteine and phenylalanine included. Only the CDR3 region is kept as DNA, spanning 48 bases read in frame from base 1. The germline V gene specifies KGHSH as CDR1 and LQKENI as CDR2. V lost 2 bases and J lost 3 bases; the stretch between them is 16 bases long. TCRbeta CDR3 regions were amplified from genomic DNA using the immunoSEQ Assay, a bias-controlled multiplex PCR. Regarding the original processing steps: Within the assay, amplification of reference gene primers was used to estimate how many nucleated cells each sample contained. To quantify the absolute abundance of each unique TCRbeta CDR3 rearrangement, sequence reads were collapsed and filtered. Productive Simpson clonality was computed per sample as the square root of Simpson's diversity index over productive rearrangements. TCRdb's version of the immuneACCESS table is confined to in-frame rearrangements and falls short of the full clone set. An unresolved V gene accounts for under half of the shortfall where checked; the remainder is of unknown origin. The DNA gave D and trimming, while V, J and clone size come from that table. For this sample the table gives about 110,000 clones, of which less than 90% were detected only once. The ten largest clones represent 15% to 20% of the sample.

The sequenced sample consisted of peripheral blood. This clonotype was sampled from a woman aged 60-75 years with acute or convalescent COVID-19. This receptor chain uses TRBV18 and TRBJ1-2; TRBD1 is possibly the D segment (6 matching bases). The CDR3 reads CASSPGGTLRDYGYTF. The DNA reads TGTGCCAGCTCACCAGGGGGCACTCTCCGGGACTATGGCTACACCTTC.